This passage covers 29 T cell receptor beta chains from one sample sequenced in a study of blood T cell repertoires in COVID-19. The method was immunoSEQ multiplex PCR; TCRdb's version includes in-frame clones alone and lacks a portion of them. The profile shows 250,000 or so clones, 82% of them singletons. Source material: peripheral blood. The receptors originated from a woman aged 18-29 years with acute or convalescent COVID-19.

The chain employs TRBV5-8 and TRBJ2-1; 12 bases fit TRBD2. The V gene's germline CDR1 is SGHTS and CDR2 YDEGEE. This CDR3 has 13 residues. The ends lost 4 bases at V and 13 bases at J; junction bases unmatched: 6. The CDR3 nucleotides are TGTGCCAGCAGCCTAAGACTAGCGGGGGCACAGTTCTTC. Translated, it gives CASSLRLAGAQFF.

Turning to this clone: Distinct nucleotide sequences in the sample also encode this CDR3. The V gene is TRBV7-2, the J gene TRBJ2-1; 7 bases map to TRBD2. This CDR3 comprises 14 residues. The germline V gene has CDR1 SGHTA and CDR2 FQGNSA. Trimming cost V 3 bases and J 7 bases; bases outside gene matches: 6. The CDR3 sequence: CASSFGTGGNEQFF. CDR3 DNA sequence: TGTGCCAGCAGCTTTGGGACCGGGGGGAATGAGCAGTTCTTC.

V and J are TRBV7-2 and TRBJ1-6; D unclear. Trimming pared 7 bases from V and 7 bases from J, leaving 26 bases between. CDR1 and CDR2 (germline): SGHTA, FQGNSA. The CDR3 loop spans 18 amino acids. CDR3 protein: CASTLPANPGGTNSPLHF. CDR3 in DNA: TGTGCCAGCACCCTCCCCGCGAATCCCGGAGGTACGAATTCACCCCTCCACTTT.

This clone was detected only a few times. The genes are TRBV6-1 and TRBJ2-3; 9 nucleotides align to TRBD2. The length of the CDR3 is 16 residues. With V trimmed by 0 bases and J by 3 bases, 4 bases remained unmatched. The germline CDR1 and CDR2 sequences are MNHNS and SASEGT. CDR3 residues: CASSEAAGGRTDTQYF. In DNA, the CDR3 is TGTGCCAGCAGTGAAGCTGCGGGGGGGCGTACAGATACGCAGTATTTT.

The rearrangement uses TRBV3-1 (or the pseudogene TRBV3-2) and TRBJ2-5; no reliable D call. V dropped 0 bases and J dropped 9 bases, with 17 bases sitting between them. Germline-derived CDR1 and CDR2 are LGHDT and YNNKEL (reference sequence). The CDR3 is 15 residues long. CDR3 amino acids: CASSQDGGFGRAQYF. The CDR3 coding sequence is TGTGCCAGCAGCCAAGACGGCGGATTCGGAAGAGCCCAGTACTTC.

This clone occurred once. The J gene is TRBJ1-5, the V gene TRBV3-1 (or the pseudogene TRBV3-2); 7 nucleotides line up with TRBD1. The J segment lost 4 bases and the V segment lost 1 base, leaving 13 bases of the junction unmatched. The length of the CDR3 is 18 residues. Germline-derived CDR1 and CDR2 are LGHDT and YNNKEL (reference sequence). The CDR3 protein is CASSQGSGGIGDNQPQHF. As DNA, the CDR3 is TGTGCCAGCAGCCAAGGGTCAGGGGGAATTGGGGATAATCAGCCCCAGCATTTT.

The CDR3 is CASSLGQGFEKLFF. DNA for the CDR3: TGTGCCAGCAGCTTGGGACAGGGTTTTGAAAAACTGTTTTTT. This chain uses TRBV7-6 with TRBJ1-4; 9 bases are shared with TRBD1. Germline assignment: CDR1 SGHVS and CDR2 FNYEAQ. Losses at the gene ends were 3 bases for V and 7 bases for J; bases not matched to a gene: 3. This CDR3 is built from 14 residues.

V and J are TRBV5-1 and TRBJ2-3, with 11 positions matching TRBD2. V lost 2 bases to trimming and J lost 3 bases; unmatched junction nucleotides: 11. The V gene's germline CDR1 is SGHRS and CDR2 YFSETQ. This CDR3 has 18 amino acids. The CDR3 bases are TGCGCCAGCAGCTTCGCCCCTTTAGCGGGAGGGCTAACAGATACGCAGTATTTT. It codes for CASSFAPLAGGLTDTQYF.

CDR3 bases: TGTGCCAGCAGTTTATTTCGGGGTGAGCAGTTCTTC. It codes for CASSLFRGEQFF. This chain links TRBV27 with TRBJ2-1; possibly TRBD2 for D (5 bases). The V gene lost 1 base and the J gene lost 9 bases, with 7 bases spanning the gap. This CDR3 is 12 amino acids long. Germline CDR1 and CDR2: MNHEY and SMNVEV (reference sequence).

The rearrangement links TRBV20-1 to TRBJ2-3; no definite D call. In germline, CDR1 is DFQATT, CDR2 SNEGSKA (reference sequence). This CDR3 has 11 amino acids. The V and J ends lost 3 bases and 5 bases respectively, with 6 bases between them. The CDR3 reads CSASSGDTQYF. DNA of the CDR3: TGCAGTGCTAGTTCAGGAGATACGCAGTATTTT.

This chain joins TRBV27 and TRBJ1-4; D is unclear. Germline CDR1 and CDR2: MNHEY and SMNVEV (reference sequence). The CDR3 covers 15 residues. V lost 4 bases, J lost 8 bases, and 17 bases lay in between. The CDR3: CASSSLGGLEEKLFF. Here the CDR3 DNA reads TGTGCCAGCAGTTCCCTAGGAGGGCTGGAGGAAAAACTGTTTTTT.

The gene calls are TRBV5-1 and TRBJ2-3, with TRBD1 matching over 7 bases. Germline loops: CDR1 SGHRS, CDR2 YFSETQ. The CDR3 totals 14 residues. V lost 4 bases and J lost 0; bases outside the gene matches: 2. This CDR3 is CASSMGQSTDTQYF. The CDR3 nucleotides read TGCGCCAGCAGCATGGGACAGAGCACAGATACGCAGTATTTT.

The chain couples TRBV6-2 or TRBV6-3 to TRBJ2-2; TRBD2 aligns across 7 bases. The CDR3 consists of 15 residues. V shed 0 bases and J 3 bases; nucleotides not matched to a gene: 1. The V gene's germline CDR1 is MNHEY and CDR2 SVGEGT. The CDR3 DNA is TGTGCCAGCAGTTACTCGGGAGGGCACACCGGGGAGCTGTTTTTT. Translating gives CASSYSGGHTGELFF.

The chain carries TRBV6-5 and TRBJ1-1, with TRBD1 matching 9 bases. Germline assignment: CDR1 MNHEY and CDR2 SVGAGI. There are 16 residues in the CDR3. Trimming removed 2 bases from V and 5 bases from J; junction bases left unmatched: 9. The CDR3 DNA reads TGTGCCAGCAGTTACGGGACAGGGTTTCTCCGGACTGAAGCTTTCTTT. Amino acid sequence: CASSYGTGFLRTEAFF.

V and J are TRBV2 and TRBJ1-1, with D unclear. The CDR3 totals 13 residues. Germline values: CDR1 SNHLY, CDR2 FYNNEI. Trimming removed 6 bases at V and 1 base at J, with 9 bases between. Written as DNA, the CDR3 is TGTGCCAGCAGCCTTAACGGGAACACTGAAGCTTTCTTT. It is translated as CASSLNGNTEAFF.

The chain joins TRBV4-3 to TRBJ2-3; D call uncertain. Looked up from germline, CDR1 is LGHNA and CDR2 is YSLEER. The ends were cut back, 0 bases at V and 2 bases at J, with 12 bases in the middle. CDR3 length: 16 amino acids. In DNA, the CDR3 is TGCGCCAGCAGCCAAGATGCGGCTCAGCTCACAGATACGCAGTATTTT. Its protein product is CASSQDAAQLTDTQYF.

The rearrangement joins TRBV7-9 to TRBJ1-2; D remains unclear. V was pared by 8 bases and J by 4 bases, with 17 bases between. The CDR3 sequence is 14 residues long. Germline CDR1 reads SEHNR; CDR2 reads FQNEAQ (reference sequence). The CDR3 DNA follows: TGTGCCAGCGGCGTCGAGGGCGTGAGCTATGGCTACACCTTC. It encodes CASGVEGVSYGYTF.

The chain carries TRBV4-3 and TRBJ1-1; D remains ambiguous. Deletions cut 0 bases from V and 5 bases from J, with 10 bases between. CDR3 length: 14 amino acids. Germline CDR1 and CDR2: LGHNA and YSLEER. The CDR3, as DNA: TGCGCCAGCAGCCAAGACTTTTCGGGTACTGAAGCTTTCTTT. Its translation: CASSQDFSGTEAFF.

J is TRBJ1-2 and V is TRBV14, with D hard to call. Germline CDR1 reads SGHDN; CDR2 reads FVKESK. The CDR3 contains 13 residues. Trimming removed 4 bases from V and 4 bases from J, with 10 bases in between. CDR3 bases: TGTGCCAGCAGCCGCGGGCAATTCTATGGCTACACCTTC. This gives the protein CASSRGQFYGYTF. Drawing the rest from reference TRBV14 and TRBJ1-2, the complete variable domain is EAGVTQFPSHSVIEKGQTVTLRCDPISGHDNLYWYRRVMGKEIKFLLHFVKESKQDESGMPNNRFLAERTGGTYSTLKVQPAELEDSGVYFCASSRGQFYGYTFGSGTRLTVV.

The rearrangement links TRBV3-1 (or the pseudogene TRBV3-2) to TRBJ2-5, with a possible D match to TRBD2 (7 bases). The CDR3 consists of 15 residues. The V gene's germline CDR1 is LGHDT and CDR2 YNNKEL (reference sequence). The V gene lost 1 base and the J gene lost 4 bases, with 13 bases spanning the gap. Here the CDR3 DNA reads TGTGCCAGCAGCCAAGGGGTGGGAGGGGGAGAGACCCAGTACTTC. Protein sequence: CASSQGVGGGETQYF.

The gene calls are TRBV6-5 and TRBJ1-1, with TRBD1 as a possible D gene (6 bases). The CDR3 loop spans 14 amino acids. V was clipped by 6 bases and J by 6 bases, with 17 bases between them. Germline CDR1 reads MNHEY; CDR2 reads SVGAGI. The DNA for the CDR3 is TGTGCCAGCAGCAAAGGGGGGGAGGGAGCTGAAGCTTTCTTT. This translates into CASSKGGEGAEAFF.

The V gene is TRBV23-1, the J gene TRBJ2-6; 7 bases are a match to TRBD1. TRBV23-1 is noted as an ORF with a role that remains uncertain. The CDR3 covers 22 residues. Germline trimming cut 0 bases from V and 0 bases from J; bases unmatched to any gene: 17. CDR3 DNA sequence: TGCGCCAGCAGTCAATCGAAATCGCCCCGGACAGGCCCAACCTCTGGGGCCAACGTCCTGACTTTC. It translates to CASSQSKSPRTGPTSGANVLTF.

Concerning this clone itself: One end of the junction does not line up with germline, which may come from a read error. The J gene is TRBJ2-7, the V gene TRBV7-2, with a weak D call TRBD1 (6 bases). The CDR3 has 15 amino acids. CDR1 SGHTA and CDR2 FQGNSA come from the germline V gene. The CDR3 protein is CASSLAGVQTYEQYF. Here the CDR3 DNA reads TGTGCCAGCAGCCTAGCAGGGGTGCAGACTTACGAGCAGTACTTC. Looking up the rest from reference TRBV7-2 and TRBJ2-7 gives the full variable domain: GAGVSQSPSNKVTEKGKDVELRCDPISGHTALYWYRQSLGQGLEFLIYFQGNSAPDKSGLPSDRFSAERTGGSVSTLTIQRTQQEDSAVYLCASSLAGVQTYEQYFGPGTRLTVT.

The chain couples TRBV11-2 to TRBJ2-5; TRBD2 aligns across 9 bases. J lost 2 bases, V lost 3 bases, and 7 bases had no gene match. Per germline, CDR1 SGHAT and CDR2 FQNNGV. This CDR3 comprises 16 residues. The CDR3 DNA sequence: TGTGCCAGCAGCTTCTACGCGGGAGGGCCTCAAGAGACCCAGTACTTC. Its translation: CASSFYAGGPQETQYF. The complete variable domain, with remaining parts taken from reference TRBV11-2 and TRBJ2-5, reads EAGVAQSPRYKIIEKRQSVAFWCNPISGHATLYWYQQILGQGPKLLIQFQNNGVVDDSQLPKDRFSAERLKGVDSTLKIQPAKLEDSAVYLCASSFYAGGPQETQYFGPGTRLLVL.

The rearrangement joins TRBV20-1 to TRBJ1-2; D possibly corresponds to TRBD1 (5 bases). CDR1 and CDR2 from the germline V gene are DFQATT and SNEGSKA (reference sequence). The CDR3 length is 12 residues. V was pared by 3 bases and J by 3 bases, with 8 bases between. For the CDR3, the DNA is TGCAGTGCTAGTATAGGGGACTATGGCTACACCTTC. Encoded protein: CSASIGDYGYTF.

The chain is built from TRBV10-2 and TRBJ1-1; TRBD1 aligns across 8 bases. The V gene's germline CDR1 is WSHSY and CDR2 SAAADI. V lost 8 bases, J lost 3 bases, and 5 bases stayed unmatched. This CDR3 comprises 13 residues. CDR3: CASWGQADTEAFF. The CDR3 DNA reads as TGCGCCAGCTGGGGACAGGCCGACACTGAAGCTTTCTTT.

Of note for this clone: The junction departs from the called germline gene at one end, perhaps through a read error. The V and J genes are TRBV5-4 and TRBJ2-7; 13 bases agree with TRBD2. CDR1 and CDR2 (germline): SGHNT, YYREEE (reference sequence). This CDR3 contains 15 residues. This chain's CDR3 is CASSWGLAGSFEQYF. The CDR3 nucleotides read TGTGCCAGCAGCTGGGGACTAGCGGGATCCTTCGAGCAGTACTTC.

This chain links TRBV27 with TRBJ1-3; D is ambiguous. The germline V gene has CDR1 MNHEY and CDR2 SMNVEV (reference sequence). There are 18 residues in the CDR3. Trimming cost V 1 base and J 4 bases, with 20 bases left between them. The CDR3, as DNA: TGTGCCAGCAGTTTATTGAGGGAACAGCCACCGCAAGGAAACACCATATATTTT. It yields the protein CASSLLREQPPQGNTIYF.

The chain employs TRBV6-8 and TRBJ2-1; 10 nucleotides match TRBD2. Per the germline V gene, CDR1 is MNHGY and CDR2 is SAAAGT. The ends lost 2 bases at V and 2 bases at J; junction bases unmatched: 6. The CDR3 spans 17 residues. The CDR3: CASSYASGGGAYNEQFF. In DNA, the CDR3 is TGTGCCAGCAGTTACGCTAGCGGGGGTGGGGCCTACAATGAGCAGTTCTTC.